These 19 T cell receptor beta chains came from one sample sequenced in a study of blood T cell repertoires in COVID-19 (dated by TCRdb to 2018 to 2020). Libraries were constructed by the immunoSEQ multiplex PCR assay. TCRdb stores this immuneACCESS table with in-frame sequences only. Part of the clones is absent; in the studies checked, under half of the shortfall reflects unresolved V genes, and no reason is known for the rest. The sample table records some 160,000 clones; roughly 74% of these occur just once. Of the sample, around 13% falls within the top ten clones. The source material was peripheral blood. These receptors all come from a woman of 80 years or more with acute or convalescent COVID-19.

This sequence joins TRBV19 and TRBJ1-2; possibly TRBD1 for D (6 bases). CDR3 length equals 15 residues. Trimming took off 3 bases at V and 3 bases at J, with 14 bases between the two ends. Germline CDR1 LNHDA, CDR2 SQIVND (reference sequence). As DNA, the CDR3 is TGTGCCAGTAGTATTGCAGGGGCTGTTTACTATGGCTACACCTTC. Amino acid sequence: CASSIAGAVYYGYTF.

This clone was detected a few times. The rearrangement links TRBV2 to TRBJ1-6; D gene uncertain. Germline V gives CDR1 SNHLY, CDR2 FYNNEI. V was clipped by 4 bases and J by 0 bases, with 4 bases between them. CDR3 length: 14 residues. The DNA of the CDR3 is TGTGCCAGCAGTGGTCGCTCCTATAATTCACCCCTCCACTTT. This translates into CASSGRSYNSPLHF.

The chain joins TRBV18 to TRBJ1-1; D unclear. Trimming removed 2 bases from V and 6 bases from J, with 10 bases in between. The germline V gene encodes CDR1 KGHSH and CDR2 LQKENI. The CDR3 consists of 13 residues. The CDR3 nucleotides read TGTGCCAGCTCACCAGGGCCGTACGCTGAAGCTTTCTTT. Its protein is CASSPGPYAEAFF.

CDR3 in amino acids: CSVRGFDTQYF. CDR3 nucleotide sequence: TGCAGCGTGAGAGGGTTCGATACGCAGTATTTT. V usage is TRBV29-1 and J usage is TRBJ2-3, with D maybe TRBD2 (5 bases). V shed 6 bases and J shed 6 bases, with 10 bases lying between them. Germline CDR1 and CDR2: SQVTM and ANQGSEA. The CDR3 has 11 amino acids.

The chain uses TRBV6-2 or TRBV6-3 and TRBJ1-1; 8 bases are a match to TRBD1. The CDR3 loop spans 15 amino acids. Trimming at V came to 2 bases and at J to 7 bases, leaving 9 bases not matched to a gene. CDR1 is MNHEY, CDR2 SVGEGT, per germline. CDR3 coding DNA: TGTGCCAGCAGTTACACCGACAGGGGATATGGTGAAGCTTTCTTT. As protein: CASSYTDRGYGEAFF.

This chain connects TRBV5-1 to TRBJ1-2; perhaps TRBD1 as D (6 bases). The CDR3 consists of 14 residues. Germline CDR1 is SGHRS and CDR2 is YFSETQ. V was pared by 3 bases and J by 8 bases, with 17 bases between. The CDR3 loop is CASSYNRAPGGYTF. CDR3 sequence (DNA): TGCGCCAGCAGCTATAACAGGGCCCCCGGCGGCTACACCTTC.

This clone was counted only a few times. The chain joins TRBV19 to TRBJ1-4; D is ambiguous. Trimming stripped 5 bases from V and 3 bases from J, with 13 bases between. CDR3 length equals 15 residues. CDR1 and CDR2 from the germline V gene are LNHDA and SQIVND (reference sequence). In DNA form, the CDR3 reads TGTGCCAGTAGTGGGTCCGGGATTCCTAATGAAAAACTGTTTTTT. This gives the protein CASSGSGIPNEKLFF.

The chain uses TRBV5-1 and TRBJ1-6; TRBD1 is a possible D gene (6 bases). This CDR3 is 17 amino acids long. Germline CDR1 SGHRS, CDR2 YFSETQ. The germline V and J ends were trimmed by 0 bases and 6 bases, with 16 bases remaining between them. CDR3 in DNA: TGCGCCAGCAGCTTGGCCGGGCAGGGGAGCATTAATTCACCCCTCCACTTT. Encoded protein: CASSLAGQGSINSPLHF.

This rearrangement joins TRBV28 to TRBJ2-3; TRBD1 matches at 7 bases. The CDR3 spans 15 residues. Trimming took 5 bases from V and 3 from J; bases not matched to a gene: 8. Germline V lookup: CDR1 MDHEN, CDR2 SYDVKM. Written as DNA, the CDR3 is TGTGCCAGCAGTCGAAGGGGGCTGGGGACAGATACGCAGTATTTT. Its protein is CASSRRGLGTDTQYF.

CDR3 DNA sequence: TGTGCCAGCAGTTTGAACTACGGAGATACGCAGTATTTT. Its protein product is CASSLNYGDTQYF. This chain links TRBV12-3 or TRBV12-4 with TRBJ2-3, with D unclear. V was pared by 3 bases and J by 5 bases, with 9 bases between. The CDR3 loop spans 13 amino acids.

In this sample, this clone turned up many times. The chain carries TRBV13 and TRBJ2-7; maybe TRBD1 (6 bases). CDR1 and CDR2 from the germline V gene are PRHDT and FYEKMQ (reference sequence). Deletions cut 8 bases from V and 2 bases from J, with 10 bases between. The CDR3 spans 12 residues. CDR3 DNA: TGTGCCAGCGGGAACAGGGCCTACGAGCAGTACTTC. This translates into CASGNRAYEQYF.

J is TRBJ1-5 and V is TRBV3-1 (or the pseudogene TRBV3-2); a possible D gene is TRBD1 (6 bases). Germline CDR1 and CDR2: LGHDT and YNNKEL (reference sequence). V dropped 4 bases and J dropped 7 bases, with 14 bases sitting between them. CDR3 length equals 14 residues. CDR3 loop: CASSPTGTGQPQHF. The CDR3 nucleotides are TGTGCCAGCAGCCCTACAGGGACGGGACAGCCCCAGCATTTT.

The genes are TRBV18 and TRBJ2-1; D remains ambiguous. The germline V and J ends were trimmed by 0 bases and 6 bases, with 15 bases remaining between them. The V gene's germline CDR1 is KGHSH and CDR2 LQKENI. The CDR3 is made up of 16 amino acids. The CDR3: CASSPPSQSSSNEQFF. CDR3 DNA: TGTGCCAGCTCACCACCGTCTCAGTCCTCAAGCAATGAGCAGTTCTTC. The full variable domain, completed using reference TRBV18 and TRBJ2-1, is NAGVMQNPRHLVRRRGQEARLRCSPMKGHSHVYWYRQLPEEGLKFMVYLQKENIIDESGMPKERFSAEFPKEGPSILRIQQVVRGDSAAYFCASSPPSQSSSNEQFFGPGTRLTVL.

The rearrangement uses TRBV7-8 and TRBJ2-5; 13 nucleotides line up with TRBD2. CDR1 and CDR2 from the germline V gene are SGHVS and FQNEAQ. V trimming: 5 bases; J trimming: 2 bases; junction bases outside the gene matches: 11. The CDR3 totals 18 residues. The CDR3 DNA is TGTGCCAGCAGCGGACTAGCGGGGGCTATGGGGCCACAAGAGACCCAGTACTTC. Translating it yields CASSGLAGAMGPQETQYF.

This CDR3 is CASSSGGLTPQYF. CDR3 sequence (DNA): TGTGCCAGCAGCTCAGGGGGCTTAACCCCACAGTACTTC. The V gene is TRBV7-9, the J gene TRBJ2-4; the match to TRBD1 covers 8 bases. The junction had 9 bases not matched to a gene; V was cut back by 4 bases and J by 13 bases. The germline CDR1 and CDR2 sequences are SEHNR and FQNEAQ (reference sequence). The CDR3 spans 13 residues.

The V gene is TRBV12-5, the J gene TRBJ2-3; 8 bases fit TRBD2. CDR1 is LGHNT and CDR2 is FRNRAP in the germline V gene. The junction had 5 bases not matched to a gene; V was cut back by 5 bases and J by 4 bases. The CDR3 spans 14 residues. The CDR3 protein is CASGPAGRADTQYF. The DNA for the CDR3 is TGTGCTAGTGGTCCGGCCGGGAGGGCAGATACGCAGTATTTT.

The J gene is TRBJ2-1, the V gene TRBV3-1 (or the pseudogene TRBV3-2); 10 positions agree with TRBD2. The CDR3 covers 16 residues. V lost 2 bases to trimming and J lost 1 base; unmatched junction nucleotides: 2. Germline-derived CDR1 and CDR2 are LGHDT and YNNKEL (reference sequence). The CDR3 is CASSQQLAGSYNEQFF. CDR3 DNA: TGTGCCAGCAGCCAACAACTAGCGGGGTCCTACAATGAGCAGTTCTTC.

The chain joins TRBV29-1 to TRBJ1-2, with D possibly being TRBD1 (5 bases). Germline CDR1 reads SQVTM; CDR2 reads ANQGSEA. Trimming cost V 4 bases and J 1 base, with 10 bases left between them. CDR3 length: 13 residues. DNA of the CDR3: TGCAGCGTTGCTGACAGCTTTAACTATGGCTACACCTTC. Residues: CSVADSFNYGYTF.

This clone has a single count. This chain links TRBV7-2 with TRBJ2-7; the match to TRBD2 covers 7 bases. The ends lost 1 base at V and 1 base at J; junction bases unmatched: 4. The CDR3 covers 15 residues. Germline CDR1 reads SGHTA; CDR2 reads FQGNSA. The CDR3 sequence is CASSLVTSLSYEQYF. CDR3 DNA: TGTGCCAGCAGCTTAGTGACTAGCCTATCCTACGAGCAGTACTTC.